The next 32 T cell receptor beta chains were all read from a single sample in a study of beta chain features in type 1 diabetes. Expressed TCRB transcripts were sequenced after all isolated RNA was converted to cDNA. Assay used: immunoSEQ multiplex PCR; TCRdb lists only in-frame clones, some missing. This table has 300,000 to 350,000 clones, approximately 8% appearing once. The material sequenced was central memory CD4+ T cells from blood. These receptors were collected from a woman aged 18-29 years in good health.

The table lists this clone with many counts. The junction does not match germline at one end; this may be a read error. The V call is TRBV11-2, the J call TRBJ2-7; no clear D gene. This CDR3 spans 14 amino acids. Germline values: CDR1 SGHAT, CDR2 FQNNGV. CDR3 nucleotide sequence: TGTGCCAGCAGCTTCACTACTACCTCCCACGAGCAGTACTTC. As protein: CASSFTTTSHEQYF. The variable domain in full, with the rest retrieved from reference TRBV11-2 and TRBJ2-7, is EAGVAQSPRYKIIEKRQSVAFWCNPISGHATLYWYQQILGQGPKLLIQFQNNGVVDDSQLPKDRFSAERLKGVDSTLKIQPAKLEDSAVYLCASSFTTTSHEQYFGPGTRLTVT.

The chain couples TRBV7-2 to TRBJ2-7, with 13 bases that match TRBD2. The CDR3 has 16 amino acids. Losses at the gene ends were 4 bases for V and 1 base for J; bases not matched to a gene: 4. From germline, CDR1 is SGHTA and CDR2 FQGNSA. The CDR3 nucleotides read TGTGCCAGCAGCTCATGGACTAGCGGGAGTTCCTACGAGCAGTACTTC. Protein sequence: CASSSWTSGSSYEQYF.

This clone was counted between two and nine times. The genes are TRBV7-2 and TRBJ1-4, with 9 nucleotides matching TRBD1. Trimming took 5 bases from V and 7 from J; bases not matched to a gene: 8. The CDR3 contains 15 residues. CDR1 is SGHTA, CDR2 FQGNSA, per germline. DNA for the CDR3: TGTGCCAGCAGCCCGAACCGGGACAGGGTTGAAAAACTGTTTTTT. Protein product: CASSPNRDRVEKLFF. Drawing the rest from reference TRBV7-2 and TRBJ1-4, the complete variable domain is GAGVSQSPSNKVTEKGKDVELRCDPISGHTALYWYRQSLGQGLEFLIYFQGNSAPDKSGLPSDRFSAERTGGSVSTLTIQRTQQEDSAVYLCASSPNRDRVEKLFFGSGTQLSVL.

This clone was seen ten or more times. The chain carries TRBV10-2 and TRBJ1-2; D is ambiguous. CDR3 length equals 15 residues. Trimming stripped 5 bases from V and 0 bases from J, with 13 bases between. CDR1 is WSHSY, CDR2 SAAADI, per germline. The CDR3 DNA follows: TGCGCCAGCAGTCCCGGACGGACTTCTAACTATGGCTACACCTTC. It codes for CASSPGRTSNYGYTF.

This clone has a count of ten or more. The chain joins TRBV20-1 to TRBJ1-2, with D hard to call. V shed 6 bases and J shed 6 bases, with 11 bases lying between them. The CDR3 contains 11 residues. Germline values: CDR1 DFQATT, CDR2 SNEGSKA (reference sequence). Here the CDR3 reads CSAPGQHGYTF. In DNA, the CDR3 is TGCAGTGCCCCCGGGCAGCATGGCTACACCTTC.

This clone turned up a few times. V usage is TRBV11-2 and J usage is TRBJ1-2, with D maybe TRBD1 (5 bases). The V end lost 0 bases, the J end lost 4 bases, and 12 bases lay between the germline ends. Germline lookup yields CDR1 SGHAT and CDR2 FQNNGV. This CDR3 is built from 15 residues. In DNA, the CDR3 is TGTGCCAGCAGCTTAGAGGCCGGGGCCTCCTATGGCTACACCTTC. Its protein product is CASSLEAGASYGYTF.

The rearrangement joins TRBV5-6 to TRBJ1-2, with D unresolved. V gave up 7 bases and J gave up 7 bases, with 8 bases separating them. Germline lookup yields CDR1 SGHDT and CDR2 YYEEEE. The CDR3 has 10 residues. The DNA of the CDR3 is TGTGCCAGCGGCAGAACTGGCTACACCTTC. It yields the protein CASGRTGYTF.

This sequence joins TRBV27 and TRBJ1-3; D gene ambiguous. This CDR3 has 15 amino acids. In germline, CDR1 is MNHEY, CDR2 SMNVEV (reference sequence). V was trimmed by 7 bases and J by 0 bases, leaving 13 bases between them. CDR3 bases: TGTGCCAGCAAAATCCCCAGCCGCTCTGGAAACACCATATATTTT. It translates to CASKIPSRSGNTIYF.

This clone was observed at least ten times. The V gene is TRBV7-2, the J gene TRBJ2-1; 7 nucleotides agree with TRBD2. J lost 6 bases, V lost 4 bases, and 12 bases had no gene match. The germline V gene has CDR1 SGHTA and CDR2 FQGNSA. The CDR3 contains 16 residues. Written as DNA, the CDR3 is TGTGCCAGCAGCTCCCAGAGGGGAGGGCGAGGCAATGAGCAGTTCTTC. Translated, it gives CASSSQRGGRGNEQFF.

V is TRBV4-3 and J is TRBJ2-1, with 8 positions matching TRBD1. The germline V gene encodes CDR1 LGHNA and CDR2 YSLEER. The CDR3 runs to 15 residues. The junction had 5 bases not matched to a gene; V was cut back by 0 bases and J by 7 bases. As DNA, the CDR3 is TGCGCCAGCAGCCAAGATGCCAGGGGGCGGAATGAGCAGTTCTTC. This encodes CASSQDARGRNEQFF.

This clone has a handful of counts. The gene calls are TRBV7-9 and TRBJ2-2; TRBD1 matches 7 bases. Germline V gene sequence: CDR1 SEHNR, CDR2 FQNEAQ (reference sequence). The CDR3 covers 14 residues. Trimming at V came to 5 bases and at J to 0 bases, leaving 0 bases not matched to a gene. The CDR3 is CASSTGANTGELFF. The DNA of the CDR3 is TGTGCCAGCAGCACAGGGGCGAACACCGGGGAGCTGTTTTTT.

The CDR3 protein is CASSHGTSGRGEQFF. The CDR3 DNA follows: TGTGCCAGCAGCCACGGGACTAGCGGGAGGGGTGAGCAGTTCTTC. The rearrangement joins TRBV5-4 to TRBJ2-1; 16 nucleotides align to TRBD2. The CDR3 contains 15 residues. The V segment lost 4 bases and the J segment 9 bases; nucleotides outside the gene matches: 4. Germline assignment: CDR1 SGHNT and CDR2 YYREEE (reference sequence). Supplemented by reference TRBV5-4 and TRBJ2-1, the full variable domain reads ETGVTQSPTHLIKTRGQQVTLRCSSQSGHNTVSWYQQALGQGPQFIFQYYREEENGRGNFPPRFSGLQFPNYSSELNVNALELDDSALYLCASSHGTSGRGEQFFGPGTRLTVL.

The table lists this clone with a few counts. The rearrangement uses TRBV7-9 and TRBJ2-4; 7 positions agree with TRBD1. This CDR3 is 19 amino acids long. Germline-derived CDR1 and CDR2 are SEHNR and FQNEAQ (reference sequence). Unmatched junction bases numbered 14, after V lost 1 base and J lost 2 bases. The CDR3 region is CASSLGVGAPGQPKNIQYF. CDR3 nucleotide sequence: TGTGCCAGCAGCTTAGGGGTCGGTGCGCCGGGACAGCCCAAAAACATTCAGTACTTC.

The genes are TRBV27 and TRBJ2-1; D not resolved. The V gene lost 5 bases and the J gene lost 13 bases, with 21 bases spanning the gap. The CDR3 covers 14 residues. Germline values: CDR1 MNHEY, CDR2 SMNVEV (reference sequence). CDR3 protein: CASSRSVVVPFQFF. In nucleotides, the CDR3 is TGTGCCAGCAGTAGATCAGTTGTAGTCCCGTTTCAGTTCTTC.

J is TRBJ2-2 and V is TRBV4-2, with D unclear. The CDR3 has 14 residues. CDR1 and CDR2 from the germline V gene are LGHNA and YNFKEQ. Trimming removed 4 bases at V and 3 bases at J, with 9 bases between. CDR3 loop: CASSRLRDTGELFF. The CDR3 nucleotides read TGTGCCAGCAGCCGCCTAAGGGACACCGGGGAGCTGTTTTTT.

This chain connects TRBV5-3 to TRBJ1-2, with TRBD1 as a possible D gene (5 bases). TRBV5-3 is an open reading frame whose function is uncertain. V was trimmed by 1 base and J by 6 bases, leaving 16 bases between them. The CDR3 runs 15 residues. The CDR3 is CARSLHLQGGDGYTF. For the CDR3, the DNA is TGTGCCAGAAGCTTGCACCTTCAGGGAGGCGATGGCTACACCTTC.

This clone appeared a few times. Here the CDR3 reads CASSPGLAGGPREQYF. CDR3 bases: TGTGCCAGCAGCCCCGGACTAGCGGGAGGGCCGAGGGAGCAGTACTTC. The V and J genes are TRBV4-2 and TRBJ2-7, with 15 bases aligning to TRBD2. Germline loops: CDR1 LGHNA, CDR2 YNFKEQ. The CDR3 spans 16 residues. V lost 4 bases to trimming and J lost 7 bases; unmatched junction nucleotides: 8.

This clone appeared a few times. V is TRBV19 and J is TRBJ2-5, with D possibly matching TRBD2 (6 bases). Germline lookup yields CDR1 LNHDA and CDR2 SQIVND (reference sequence). The CDR3 has 12 amino acids. Trimming took off 10 bases at V and 1 base at J, with 10 bases between the two ends. CDR3 sequence (DNA): TGTGCCACCGCGGGACTCCAAGAGACCCAGTACTTC. It encodes CATAGLQETQYF.

This clone has more than one count but fewer than ten. The V call is TRBV9, the J call TRBJ2-5; 12 nucleotides match TRBD2. V trimming: 4 bases; J trimming: 0 bases; junction bases outside the gene matches: 7. The length of the CDR3 is 17 residues. The germline V gene encodes CDR1 SGDLS and CDR2 YYNGEE. CDR3 nucleotides: TGTGCCAGCAGCCCGCGGACTAGCGGGATGTACCAAGAGACCCAGTACTTC. It specifies CASSPRTSGMYQETQYF.

This clone was counted between two and nine times. The rearrangement joins TRBV9 to TRBJ2-2; D is possibly TRBD1 (7 bases). Germline lookup yields CDR1 SGDLS and CDR2 YYNGEE. Trimming cost V 4 bases and J 5 bases, with 15 bases left between them. The CDR3 consists of 15 residues. CDR3 sequence reads: CASSPGGDRTGELFF. The DNA for the CDR3 is TGTGCCAGCAGCCCCGGAGGGGACAGAACCGGGGAGCTGTTTTTT. The complete variable domain, with remaining parts taken from reference TRBV9 and TRBJ2-2, reads DSGVTQTPKHLITATGQRVTLRCSPRSGDLSVYWYQQSLDQGLQFLIQYYNGEERAKGNILERFSAQQFPDLHSELNLSSLELGDSALYFCASSPGGDRTGELFFGEGSRLTVL.

This clone has only a few counts. J is TRBJ2-1 and V is TRBV7-9; D not certain. With 0 bases removed from V and 0 bases from J, the gap between germline ends came to 18 bases. Per germline, CDR1 SEHNR and CDR2 FQNEAQ (reference sequence). The CDR3 length is 19 residues. The CDR3 bases are TGTGCCAGCAGCTTAGCGTCTGAGCCCTGGACCGTCTCCTACAATGAGCAGTTCTTC. It encodes CASSLASEPWTVSYNEQFF.

The chain carries TRBV7-2 and TRBJ2-3; a weak D match, TRBD2 (5 bases). The germline V gene has CDR1 SGHTA and CDR2 FQGNSA. The CDR3 runs 16 residues. V was cut by 5 bases and J by 0 bases, with 15 bases left in between. The CDR3 DNA reads TGTGCCAGCAGCAGAGGTGGAAGGACTAGCACAGATACGCAGTATTTT. Translated: CASSRGGRTSTDTQYF.

The sample holds a few counts of this clone. The sample holds other DNA sequences that translate to the same CDR3. The rearrangement links TRBV14 to TRBJ2-2, with D possibly matching TRBD1 (6 bases). Per the germline V gene, CDR1 is SGHDN and CDR2 is FVKESK. CDR3 size: 13 residues. V was pared by 4 bases and J by 5 bases, with 8 bases between. CDR3 region: CASSLQGTGELFF. CDR3 DNA sequence: TGTGCCAGCAGCCTGCAGGGGACCGGGGAGCTGTTTTTT.

This clone was observed a few times. The chain carries TRBV7-2 and TRBJ2-3, with 11 positions matching TRBD1. This CDR3 spans 15 amino acids. The germline gives CDR1 SGHTA, CDR2 FQGNSA. Trimming cost V 4 bases and J 6 bases; bases outside gene matches: 6. CDR3 region: CASSSRTGGLDTQYF. The CDR3 DNA reads TGTGCCAGCAGCTCTAGGACAGGGGGCTTGGATACGCAGTATTTT.

The chain employs TRBV4-1 and TRBJ2-3; 15 nucleotides agree with TRBD2. This CDR3 has 17 amino acids. The germline CDR1 and CDR2 sequences are MGHRA and YSYEKL. The junction had 13 bases not matched to a gene; V was cut back by 4 bases and J by 11 bases. CDR3 nucleotide sequence: TGCGCCAGCAGCCGACTGATGGGACTAGCGGGAGGTCCCCAGCAGTATTTT. Translation: CASSRLMGLAGGPQQYF.

The V call is TRBV19, the J call TRBJ2-3; 8 bases are a match to TRBD1. V dropped 4 bases and J dropped 3; count of bases not matched to a gene: 6. This CDR3 comprises 15 residues. Germline V gene lookup returns CDR1 LNHDA and CDR2 SQIVND (reference sequence). The CDR3 sequence is CASSKGQGWTDTQYF. Written as DNA, the CDR3 is TGTGCCAGTAGTAAAGGACAGGGATGGACAGATACGCAGTATTTT.

The rearrangement joins TRBV27 to TRBJ2-7, with 9 bases lining up with TRBD1. The CDR3 covers 15 residues. Per the germline V gene, CDR1 is MNHEY and CDR2 is SMNVEV (reference sequence). After removal of 6 bases from V and 7 bases from J, the junction contained 13 bases not matched to a gene. CDR3: CASRVLGTGQEEQYF. The DNA for the CDR3 is TGTGCCAGCAGGGTCCTCGGGACAGGGCAGGAGGAGCAGTACTTC.

The chain recombines TRBV4-3 with TRBJ1-2; TRBD1 is a possible D gene (6 bases). The CDR3 sequence is 14 residues long. The V and J ends lost 1 base and 6 bases respectively, with 12 bases between them. Germline V gives CDR1 LGHNA, CDR2 YSLEER. Here the CDR3 reads CASSQVWDTHGYTF. Written as DNA, the CDR3 is TGCGCCAGCAGCCAAGTGTGGGACACCCATGGCTACACCTTC.

This sequence joins TRBV5-8 and TRBJ2-2; tentative D call: TRBD1 (5 bases). V was cut by 5 bases and J by 7 bases, with 9 bases left in between. Germline lookup yields CDR1 SGHTS and CDR2 YDEGEE. This CDR3 contains 12 residues. CDR3 residues: CASSPGNGELFF. In nucleotides, the CDR3 is TGTGCCAGCAGTCCAGGGAACGGGGAGCTGTTTTTT.

This clone was seen a few times. This sequence joins TRBV18 and TRBJ1-1; D remains unclear. The CDR3 runs to 14 residues. V gave up 3 bases and J gave up 0 bases, with 8 bases separating them. The V gene's germline CDR1 is KGHSH and CDR2 LQKENI. The CDR3 loop is CASSPQVLNTEAFF. The CDR3 DNA follows: TGTGCCAGCTCACCTCAGGTGTTGAACACTGAAGCTTTCTTT.

The chain carries TRBV11-2 and TRBJ1-2; unclear D gene. The germline V gene has CDR1 SGHAT and CDR2 FQNNGV. This CDR3 spans 16 amino acids. With 1 base removed from V and 0 bases from J, the gap between germline ends came to 12 bases. The CDR3 region is CASSLGWAVANYGYTF. The CDR3 nucleotides are TGTGCCAGCAGCTTAGGGTGGGCAGTAGCTAACTATGGCTACACCTTC.

V gene TRBV7-8 combines with J gene TRBJ2-7; 11 bases fit TRBD2. Trimming cost V 3 bases and J 3 bases; bases outside gene matches: 4. The CDR3 sequence is 15 residues long. Germline CDR1 is SGHVS and CDR2 is FQNEAQ. CDR3 bases: TGTGCCAGCAGCTTCGGACTAGCGGGCGTCTACGAGCAGTACTTC. It codes for CASSFGLAGVYEQYF.